The 19 T cell receptor beta chains below were found in one sample sequenced in a study of blood T cell repertoires in COVID-19. The table came from immunoSEQ multiplex PCR; TCRdb's copy has only in-frame clones and leaves some out. There are about 42,000 clones in the sample; around 84% occur only once, and under 45% lies in the top ten. Sequenced sample: peripheral blood. These TCRs come from a human donor in a cohort sampled during active COVID-19.

The chain employs TRBV7-9 and TRBJ1-4; 7 bases agree with TRBD1. Germline CDR1 is SEHNR and CDR2 is FQNEAQ (reference sequence). The V segment lost 0 bases and the J segment 7 bases; nucleotides outside the gene matches: 8. The CDR3 contains 16 residues. The CDR3 coding sequence is TGTGCCAGCAGCTTAGCAAGACAGGGAGGCGGTGAAAAACTGTTTTTT. Protein product: CASSLARQGGGEKLFF.

The chain is built from TRBV5-6 and TRBJ2-3, with TRBD2 matching over 7 bases. Germline trimming cut 6 bases from V and 11 bases from J; bases unmatched to any gene: 12. Germline V gene lookup returns CDR1 SGHDT and CDR2 YYEEEE. The CDR3 runs 13 residues. Written as DNA, the CDR3 is TGTGCCAGCAACTTCGCCGCGGGGGTTGGGCAGTATTTT. It encodes CASNFAAGVGQYF.

This sequence joins TRBV4-1 and TRBJ2-1; 10 bases align to TRBD2. With 0 bases clipped from V and 6 bases from J, the junction kept 8 bases outside the gene matches. The CDR3 length is 17 residues. Germline V lookup: CDR1 MGHRA, CDR2 YSYEKL. The CDR3 is CASSQESGLAGVNEQFF. CDR3 nucleotide sequence: TGCGCCAGCAGCCAAGAGTCGGGGCTAGCGGGGGTCAATGAGCAGTTCTTC.

This rearrangement joins TRBV11-2 to TRBJ1-2; D is undetermined. V was clipped by 5 bases and J by 1 base, with 11 bases between them. Germline V gives CDR1 SGHAT, CDR2 FQNNGV. The CDR3 is 14 residues long. CDR3 sequence: CASSPAPGNYGYTF. The CDR3 bases are TGTGCCAGCAGCCCAGCGCCGGGTAACTATGGCTACACCTTC. Combining the CDR3 with reference TRBV11-2 and TRBJ1-2 gives the whole variable domain EAGVAQSPRYKIIEKRQSVAFWCNPISGHATLYWYQQILGQGPKLLIQFQNNGVVDDSQLPKDRFSAERLKGVDSTLKIQPAKLEDSAVYLCASSPAPGNYGYTFGSGTRLTVV.

This clone has only a few counts. The chain employs TRBV21-1 and TRBJ1-5. TRBV21-1 constitutes a pseudogene. This CDR3 is 12 amino acids long. CDR3 amino acids: CASSPTGQPQHF. CDR3 bases: TGTGCCAGCAGCCCCACTGGTCAGCCCCAGCATTTT.

The rearrangement links TRBV5-4 to TRBJ2-5, with 10 bases lining up with TRBD2. The CDR3 extends over 15 amino acids. V lost 4 bases to trimming and J lost 5 bases; unmatched junction nucleotides: 8. Germline CDR1 reads SGHNT; CDR2 reads YYREEE (reference sequence). CDR3 residues: CASSPQRGGGETQYF. The CDR3 bases are TGTGCCAGCAGCCCCCAGCGGGGGGGAGGGGAGACCCAGTACTTC.

CDR3: CASSKGSRGRGEQYV. The CDR3 DNA reads as TGTGCCAGCAGCAAAGGGTCTCGAGGTCGCGGCGAGCAGTACGTC. V and J are TRBV21-1 and TRBJ2-7; the D segment call TRBD2 is taken from the table without a DNA check. TRBV21-1 is flagged as a pseudogene. CDR3 length: 15 amino acids.

J is TRBJ2-7 and V is TRBV29-1, with 8 bases fitting TRBD1. From germline, CDR1 is SQVTM and CDR2 ANQGSEA. The CDR3 loop spans 12 amino acids. V trimming: 7 bases; J trimming: 3 bases; junction bases outside the gene matches: 5. The CDR3 region has the DNA TGCAGCGCGGGACAGGCTATCTACGAGCAGTACTTC. This translates into CSAGQAIYEQYF.

This clone was detected only once. The chain recombines TRBV11-1 with TRBJ2-7; 10 bases align to TRBD1. Germline V gene data show CDR1 as SGHAT and CDR2 as FQDESV (reference sequence). V gave up 5 bases and J gave up 6 bases; unmatched junction bases: 7. The CDR3 contains 14 residues. The CDR3 sequence: CASSLGTGVGEQYF. In nucleotides, the CDR3 is TGTGCCAGCAGCCTCGGGACAGGGGTCGGCGAGCAGTACTTC.

This clone showed up just a few times. The chain carries TRBV3-1 (or the pseudogene TRBV3-2) and TRBJ1-6, with a tentative D call TRBD1 (6 bases). This CDR3 region has 15 residues. From germline, CDR1 is LGHDT and CDR2 YNNKEL (reference sequence). V was shortened by 1 base and J by 7 bases, with 11 bases between the two germline ends. CDR3 loop: CASSQAVGGNSPLHF. DNA for the CDR3: TGTGCCAGCAGCCAAGCGGTAGGGGGAAATTCACCCCTCCACTTT.

V usage is TRBV6-6 and J usage is TRBJ1-2; D not resolved. V gave up 4 bases and J gave up 13 bases, with 13 bases separating them. Germline V gene sequence: CDR1 MNHNY, CDR2 SVGAGI (reference sequence). The CDR3 runs 11 residues. This CDR3 reads CASSFNGPPTF. The CDR3 DNA reads TGTGCCAGCAGTTTTAATGGCCCTCCCACCTTC.

The DNA for the CDR3 is TGTGCCAGTAGTACCCCGACAGGGGGTTATGGCTACACCTTC. Translation gives CASSTPTGGYGYTF. This chain uses TRBV19 with TRBJ1-2; 9 nucleotides line up with TRBD1. CDR1 and CDR2 (germline): LNHDA, SQIVND (reference sequence). The junction had 5 bases not matched to a gene; V was cut back by 4 bases and J by 5 bases. CDR3 length equals 14 residues.

The V gene is TRBV14, the J gene TRBJ2-3; 7 bases match TRBD1. The germline V gene encodes CDR1 SGHDN and CDR2 FVKESK. The CDR3 is 14 residues long. V gave up 4 bases and J gave up 5 bases; unmatched junction bases: 6. The CDR3 DNA reads TGTGCCAGCAGCCGATCAGGGGGAGTAGATACGCAGTATTTT. Residues: CASSRSGGVDTQYF.

J is TRBJ1-4 and V is TRBV4-3; 9 nucleotides agree with TRBD1. Germline trimming cut 0 bases from V and 1 base from J; bases unmatched to any gene: 12. From germline, CDR1 is LGHNA and CDR2 YSLEER. This CDR3 spans 20 amino acids. In nucleotides, the CDR3 is TGCGCCAGCAGCCAAGAGGTCTGGGGACAGGGTTATATAACTAATGAAAAACTGTTTTTT. Its protein is CASSQEVWGQGYITNEKLFF.

The genes are TRBV28 and TRBJ2-3, with D possibly TRBD1 on 6 matching bases. The V end was cut by 1 base, the J end by 3 bases, with 8 bases between. This CDR3 spans 14 amino acids. Germline lookup yields CDR1 MDHEN and CDR2 SYDVKM. This chain's CDR3 is CASSLSQGTDTQYF. CDR3 nucleotide sequence: TGTGCCAGCAGTTTATCGCAGGGGACAGATACGCAGTATTTT. The full variable domain, in which reference TRBV28 and TRBJ2-3 provide the parts outside the CDR3, is DVKVTQSSRYLVKRTGEKVFLECVQDMDHENMFWYRQDPGLGLRLIYFSYDVKMKEKGDIPEGYSVSREKKERFSLILESASTNQTSMYLCASSLSQGTDTQYFGPGTRLTVL.

This clone has a single count. V and J are TRBV10-2 and TRBJ2-3; 7 bases map to TRBD2. The CDR3 is made up of 14 amino acids. Looked up from germline, CDR1 is WSHSY and CDR2 is SAAADI. V lost 6 bases, J lost 2 bases, and 5 bases stayed unmatched. The CDR3 here is CASSKGLSTDTQYF. The CDR3 region has the DNA TGCGCCAGCAGCAAGGGACTATCCACAGATACGCAGTATTTT.

Comments on this clone: Other DNA sequences in the sample encode the same CDR3. The chain joins TRBV20-1 to TRBJ2-5; no definite D call. The CDR3 sequence is 11 residues long. The germline V gene has CDR1 DFQATT and CDR2 SNEGSKA (reference sequence). V was cut by 3 bases and J by 2 bases, with 4 bases left in between. CDR3 residues: CSARRQETQYF. In DNA, the CDR3 is TGCAGTGCTAGGCGTCAAGAGACCCAGTACTTC.

The chain joins TRBV4-1 to TRBJ2-5, with 10 bases identical to TRBD1. This CDR3 is built from 15 residues. From germline, CDR1 is MGHRA and CDR2 YSYEKL. V shed 0 bases, J shed 5 bases, and the junction held 3 bases outside the gene matches. Here the CDR3 reads CASSQEDRGGETQYF. The CDR3 DNA reads as TGCGCCAGCAGCCAAGAGGACAGGGGGGGGGAGACCCAGTACTTC.

This chain connects TRBV2 to TRBJ2-3; tentative D call: TRBD2 (6 bases). Between the trimmed V and J ends, which lost 4 bases and 4 bases, there was a span of 15 bases. Germline assignment: CDR1 SNHLY and CDR2 FYNNEI. CDR3 length: 15 amino acids. The DNA for the CDR3 is TGTGCCAGCAGTGCGATTGGCGGGGTGGCAGATACGCAGTATTTT. It specifies CASSAIGGVADTQYF. Based on the CDR3 plus reference TRBV2 and TRBJ2-3, the full variable domain is EPEVTQTPSHQVTQMGQEVILRCVPISNHLYFYWYRQILGQKVEFLVSFYNNEISEKSEIFDDQFSVERPDGSNFTLKIRSTKLEDSAMYFCASSAIGGVADTQYFGPGTRLTVL.